This is a list of T cell receptor beta chains from one sample in a study of blood T cell repertoires in COVID-19. Assay used: immunoSEQ multiplex PCR; TCRdb lists only in-frame clones, some missing. Among about 210,000 clones listed, roughly nine tenths were seen once. Material: PBMCs or T cells enriched from blood (not recorded which). The source is a woman between 18 and 29 years old who had recovered from COVID-19. CDR3s include the opening cysteine and the closing phenylalanine or tryptophan. D genes are given only for firm matches. Clone size is not always given. Where it is, it says once, few, many or a class for expanded clones.

j_gene | abundance | d_gene | v_gene | CDR3nt | CDR3aa
TRBJ1-1 | . | TRBD1 | TRBV30 | TGTGCCTGGAGCCCAGGACAGGCCCTTTCACGTGAAGCTTTCTTT | CAWSPGQALSREAFF
TRBJ2-1 | many | . | TRBV3-1/TRBV3-2 | TGTGCCAGCAGCCAAGTAGGAGGGGTTCGGCTGAATGAGCAGTTCTTC | CASSQVGGVRLNEQFF
TRBJ1-2 | . | TRBD1 | TRBV19 | TGTGCCAGTAAAACCCAGGGGGCGAGTAACTATGGCTACACCTTC | CASKTQGASNYGYTF
TRBJ1-2 | . | TRBD1 | TRBV5-1 | TGCGCCAGCAGCTTGGAGTTAGCAGGGGGCAGTGGCTACACCTTC | CASSLELAGGSGYTF
TRBJ1-1 | . | TRBD1 | TRBV29-1 | TGCAGCGCTGGACAGGGTTCGACTGAAGCTTTCTTT | CSAGQGSTEAFF
TRBJ1-4 | . | TRBD1 | TRBV5-1 | TGCGCCAGCAGCCACGATCCCAAACCGACAACAGGGGAGATTAATGAAAAACTGTTTTTT | CASSHDPKPTTGEINEKLFF
TRBJ2-1 | . | TRBD1 | TRBV19 | TGTGCCAGTAGGTTGACAGGGACCTACAATGAGCAGTTCTTC | CASRLTGTYNEQFF
TRBJ1-4 | . | TRBD1 | TRBV5-1 | TGCGCCAGCAGCTTGGGGCTCAGGGGGACTAATGAAAAACTGTTTTTT | CASSLGLRGTNEKLFF
TRBJ2-1 | . | . | TRBV11-2 | TGTGCCAGCAGCTTAGATATAGGGGGCTCCTACAATGAGCAGTTCTTC | CASSLDIGGSYNEQFF
TRBJ1-1 | . | . | TRBV19 | TGTGCCAGTAGTATTAATTACCGGGATGGAGCTTTCTTT | CASSINYRDGAFF
TRBJ1-1 | . | . | TRBV29-1 | TGCAGCGTTTTCCTTGTATGGGGAAAGGAGGGCACTGAAGCTTTCTTT | CSVFLVWGKEGTEAFF
TRBJ1-4 | . | TRBD1 | TRBV15 | TGTGCCACCAGCAGACCCGGACAGGATAATGAAAAACTGTTTTTT | CATSRPGQDNEKLFF
TRBJ2-7 | . | . | TRBV27 | TGTGCCAGCAGTTACCTAGGGGGAACCTACGAGCAGTACTTC | CASSYLGGTYEQYF
TRBJ1-1 | . | . | TRBV27 | TGTGCCAGCAGTCAGGGAAGGAACACTGAAGCTTTCTTT | CASSQGRNTEAFF
TRBJ1-1 | . | . | TRBV29-1 | TGCAGCGCCCGTCTGAACACTGAAGCTTTCTTT | CSARLNTEAFF
TRBJ2-3 | . | . | TRBV7-7 | TGTGCCAGCAGCATAAGGGGTGATACGCAGTATTTT | CASSIRGDTQYF
TRBJ1-1 | . | . | TRBV7-9 | TGTGCCAGCAGCTTAGATGGGAGGGGCACTGAAGCTTTCTTT | CASSLDGRGTEAFF
TRBJ1-1 | . | . | TRBV5-6 | TGTGCCAGCAGCTTGGCCCCGACGGGACACAGGAACGTTAATCAAGCTTTCTTT | CASSLAPTGHRNVNQAFF
TRBJ2-7 | . | TRBD2 | TRBV28 | TGTGCCAGCAGTTTGGCCAGCGGGGCCGACTACGAGCAGTACTTC | CASSLASGADYEQYF
TRBJ2-7 | . | . | TRBV10-3 | TGTGCCATCACACAAGCAGGGCGGGGATCCTACGAGCAGTACTTC | CAITQAGRGSYEQYF
TRBJ1-4 | . | TRBD1 | TRBV5-1 | TGCGCCAGCAGCTTTGACAGGGACAGTACAACTAATGAAAAACTGTTTTTT | CASSFDRDSTTNEKLFF
TRBJ1-1 | . | . | TRBV6-5 | TGTGCCAGCAGCCTCTCTTTCGGGGGGATTGAAGCTTTCTTT | CASSLSFGGIEAFF
TRBJ2-3 | . | . | TRBV9 | TGTGCCAGCAGCGTCATCCCTATAGCGGATACGCAGTATTTT | CASSVIPIADTQYF
TRBJ2-3 | . | TRBD1 | TRBV28 | TGTGCCAGCAGTTCCTCACAACAGGGGAACACAGATACGCAGTATTTT | CASSSSQQGNTDTQYF
TRBJ2-5 | . | . | TRBV20-1 | TGCAGTGCTAGTGGGGCAGGGGAAGAGACCCAGTACTTC | CSASGAGEETQYF
TRBJ2-3 | . | . | TRBV23-1 | TGCGCCAGCAGCAAAGGGCCAGGGGACCGTACAGATACGCAGTATTTT | CASSKGPGDRTDTQYF
TRBJ1-2 | . | TRBD1 | TRBV28 | TGTGCCAGCAGTTTACAGGGGGCGCAGGGCTACACCTTC | CASSLQGAQGYTF
TRBJ2-1 | . | TRBD2 | TRBV19 | TGTGCCAGTATGGGCGGGGGGTTCAATGAGCAGTTCTTC | CASMGGGFNEQFF
TRBJ2-6 | . | . | TRBV27 | TGTGCCAGCAGTTTAGACGGGGGGCCTTCTGGGGCCAACGTCCTGACTTTC | CASSLDGGPSGANVLTF
TRBJ2-1 | few | . | TRBV24-1 | TGTGCCACCAGTGACCCCTCCCGGGACTCGGGTCGAGAGCAGTTCTTC | CATSDPSRDSGREQFF
TRBJ1-5 | . | . | TRBV2 | TGTGCCAGCGGGGGGCAGCCCCAGCATTTT | CASGGQPQHF
TRBJ1-3 | . | TRBD1 | TRBV28 | TGTGCCAGCAGGGGAACCGGGACAGGGCTGCGTGGAAACACCATATATTTT | CASRGTGTGLRGNTIYF
TRBJ2-5 | . | . | TRBV3-1/TRBV3-2 | TGTGCCAGCAGCCCATCACGGGTCCGGGGGGCAGGGAAGGAGACCCAGTACTTC | CASSPSRVRGAGKETQYF
TRBJ1-6 | once | TRBD1 | TRBV5-6 | TGTGCCAGCAGCTTCGGACAGGGTGTTAATTCACCCCTCCACTTT | CASSFGQGVNSPLHF
TRBJ2-7 | . | TRBD2 | TRBV13 | TGTGCCAGCAGCGCGGGGGTGAACGAGCAGTACTTC | CASSAGVNEQYF
TRBJ2-7 | . | . | TRBV15 | TGTGCCACCAGCAAGGGGCAGCCACCCTACGAGCAGTACTTC | CATSKGQPPYEQYF
TRBJ2-1 | . | TRBD2 | TRBV10-2 | TGCGCCAGCAGGACGGGGGGATACTACAATGAGCAGTTCTTC | CASRTGGYYNEQFF
TRBJ1-1 | . | TRBD1 | TRBV29-1 | TGCAGCGTTTGGGACAGGTACAACACTGAAGCTTTCTTT | CSVWDRYNTEAFF
TRBJ2-1 | . | TRBD2 | TRBV13 | TGTGCCAGCAGCTCGCGGGGGACCTCCTACAATGAGCAGTTCTTC | CASSSRGTSYNEQFF
TRBJ2-4 | . | . | TRBV6-5 | TGTGCCAGCAGGCCAGGTGCCATAGCCAAAAACATTCAGTACTTC | CASRPGAIAKNIQYF
TRBJ1-5 | . | . | TRBV18 | TGTGCCAGCTCACCCGGACCAGGGAATAGCAATCAGCCCCAGCATTTT | CASSPGPGNSNQPQHF
TRBJ1-2 | few | . | TRBV6-5 | TGTGCCAGCAGGGTCGACAGTAACTATGGCTACACCTTC | CASRVDSNYGYTF
TRBJ1-1 | . | . | TRBV7-9 | TGTGCTATAAGGGGGACCACTGAAGCTTTCTTT | CAIRGTTEAFF
TRBJ1-1 | . | TRBD1 | TRBV19 | TGTGCCAGTAGTATAAGCTTTTTTAGGGGACAGGGGAATACTTTCTTT | CASSISFFRGQGNTFF
TRBJ2-5 | . | . | TRBV5-5 | TGTGCCAGCAGGTGGTATTCTGGGAGTCAAGAGACCCAGTACTTC | CASRWYSGSQETQYF
TRBJ2-7 | once | TRBD2 | TRBV28 | TGTGCCAGCGGCGCGGGGGTCACCTACGAGCAGTACTTC | CASGAGVTYEQYF
TRBJ1-3 | few | . | TRBV7-9 | TGTGCCAGCAGCTTAGTGGGGCACTCTGGAAACACCATATATTTT | CASSLVGHSGNTIYF
TRBJ2-1 | . | TRBD2 | TRBV4-1 | TGCGCCAGCAGCCAATATAGCGGGGGGGCACCCAACAATGAGCAGTTCTTC | CASSQYSGGAPNNEQFF
TRBJ2-2 | once | . | TRBV5-6 | TGTGCCAGCAGCCCGACAGCGAACACCGGGGAGCTGTTTTTT | CASSPTANTGELFF
TRBJ1-2 | once | . | TRBV29-1 | TGCAGCATTCGTACAGGAACCTATGGCTACACCTTC | CSIRTGTYGYTF
TRBJ2-7 | . | . | TRBV13 | TGTGCCAGCAGCCCGCGCGGGACAGAGAGCTCCTACGAGCAGTACTTC | CASSPRGTESSYEQYF
TRBJ1-6 | . | . | TRBV6-1 | TGTGCCAGCAGTGCTATCCCCGGGACAAGTAATTCACCCCTCCACTTT | CASSAIPGTSNSPLHF
TRBJ1-5 | . | . | TRBV7-2 | TGTGCCAGCAGCTTAGGCGACAGTAGCAATCAGCCCCAGCATTTT | CASSLGDSSNQPQHF